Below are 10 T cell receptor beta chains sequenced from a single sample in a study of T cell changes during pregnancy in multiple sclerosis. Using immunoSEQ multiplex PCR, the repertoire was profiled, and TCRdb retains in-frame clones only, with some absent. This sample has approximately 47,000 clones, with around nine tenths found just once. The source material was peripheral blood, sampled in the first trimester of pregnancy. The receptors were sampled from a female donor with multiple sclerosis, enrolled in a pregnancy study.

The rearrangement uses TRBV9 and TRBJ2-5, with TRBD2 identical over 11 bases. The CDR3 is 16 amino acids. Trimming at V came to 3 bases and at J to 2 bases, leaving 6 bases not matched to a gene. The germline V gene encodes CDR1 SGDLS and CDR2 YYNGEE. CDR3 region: CASSARLAGFQETQYF. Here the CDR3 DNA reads TGTGCCAGCAGCGCCCGACTAGCGGGGTTTCAAGAGACCCAGTACTTC.

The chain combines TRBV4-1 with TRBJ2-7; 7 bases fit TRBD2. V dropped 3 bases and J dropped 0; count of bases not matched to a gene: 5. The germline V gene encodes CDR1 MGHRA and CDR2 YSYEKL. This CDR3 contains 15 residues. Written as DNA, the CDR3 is TGCGCCAGCAGCCAGAGGCGGGGGAACTCCTACGAGCAGTACTTC. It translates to CASSQRRGNSYEQYF.

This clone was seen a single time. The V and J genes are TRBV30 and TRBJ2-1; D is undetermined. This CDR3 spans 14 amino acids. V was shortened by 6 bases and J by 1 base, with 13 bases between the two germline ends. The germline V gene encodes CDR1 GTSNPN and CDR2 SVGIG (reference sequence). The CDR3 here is CACTHPTSYNEQFF. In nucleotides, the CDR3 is TGTGCCTGCACCCACCCGACTTCCTACAATGAGCAGTTCTTC.

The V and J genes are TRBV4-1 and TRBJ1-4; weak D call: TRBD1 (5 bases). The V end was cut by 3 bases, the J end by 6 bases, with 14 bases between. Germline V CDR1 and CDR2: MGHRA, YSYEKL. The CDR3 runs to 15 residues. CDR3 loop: CASSHPRGRDEKLFF. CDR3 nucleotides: TGCGCCAGCAGCCATCCGCGGGGCCGGGATGAAAAACTGTTTTTT.

In DNA, the CDR3 is TGTGCCAGCAGTCCCCTCACCGGAAAACTGTTTTTT. Protein: CASSPLTGKLFF. The chain carries TRBV27 and TRBJ1-4; unclear D gene. Trimming left V 5 bases short and J 10 bases short, with 11 bases between. Germline-derived CDR1 and CDR2 are MNHEY and SMNVEV (reference sequence). The CDR3 spans 12 residues.

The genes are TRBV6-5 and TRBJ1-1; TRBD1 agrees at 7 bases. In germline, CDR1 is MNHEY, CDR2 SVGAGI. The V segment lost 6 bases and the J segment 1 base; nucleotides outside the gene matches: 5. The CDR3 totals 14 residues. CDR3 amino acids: CASSFGTANTEAFF. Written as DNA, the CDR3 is TGTGCCAGCAGCTTCGGGACAGCGAACACTGAAGCTTTCTTT.

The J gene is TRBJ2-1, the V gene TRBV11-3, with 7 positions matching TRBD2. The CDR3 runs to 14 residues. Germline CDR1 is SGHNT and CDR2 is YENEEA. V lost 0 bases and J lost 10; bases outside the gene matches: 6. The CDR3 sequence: CASSLDPFSGEQFF. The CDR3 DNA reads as TGTGCCAGCAGCTTAGATCCGTTTAGCGGGGAGCAGTTCTTC.

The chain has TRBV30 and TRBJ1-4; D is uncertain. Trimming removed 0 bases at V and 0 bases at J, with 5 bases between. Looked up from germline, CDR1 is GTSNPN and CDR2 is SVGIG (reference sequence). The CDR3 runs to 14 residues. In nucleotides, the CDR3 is TGTGCCTGGAGTGTCGGTGCAACTAATGAAAAACTGTTTTTT. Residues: CAWSVGATNEKLFF.

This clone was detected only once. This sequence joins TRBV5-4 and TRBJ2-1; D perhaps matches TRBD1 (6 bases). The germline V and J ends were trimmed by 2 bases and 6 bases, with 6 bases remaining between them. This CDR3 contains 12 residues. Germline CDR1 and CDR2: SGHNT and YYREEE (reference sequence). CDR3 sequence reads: CASSLGGNEQFF. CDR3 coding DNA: TGTGCCAGCAGCTTAGGGGGCAATGAGCAGTTCTTC.

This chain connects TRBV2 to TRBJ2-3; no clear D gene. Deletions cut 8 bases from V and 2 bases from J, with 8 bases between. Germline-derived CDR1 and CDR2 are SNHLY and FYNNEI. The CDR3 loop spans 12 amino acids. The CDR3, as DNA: TGTGCCAGCGAATTGGCCACAGATACGCAGTATTTT. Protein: CASELATDTQYF.